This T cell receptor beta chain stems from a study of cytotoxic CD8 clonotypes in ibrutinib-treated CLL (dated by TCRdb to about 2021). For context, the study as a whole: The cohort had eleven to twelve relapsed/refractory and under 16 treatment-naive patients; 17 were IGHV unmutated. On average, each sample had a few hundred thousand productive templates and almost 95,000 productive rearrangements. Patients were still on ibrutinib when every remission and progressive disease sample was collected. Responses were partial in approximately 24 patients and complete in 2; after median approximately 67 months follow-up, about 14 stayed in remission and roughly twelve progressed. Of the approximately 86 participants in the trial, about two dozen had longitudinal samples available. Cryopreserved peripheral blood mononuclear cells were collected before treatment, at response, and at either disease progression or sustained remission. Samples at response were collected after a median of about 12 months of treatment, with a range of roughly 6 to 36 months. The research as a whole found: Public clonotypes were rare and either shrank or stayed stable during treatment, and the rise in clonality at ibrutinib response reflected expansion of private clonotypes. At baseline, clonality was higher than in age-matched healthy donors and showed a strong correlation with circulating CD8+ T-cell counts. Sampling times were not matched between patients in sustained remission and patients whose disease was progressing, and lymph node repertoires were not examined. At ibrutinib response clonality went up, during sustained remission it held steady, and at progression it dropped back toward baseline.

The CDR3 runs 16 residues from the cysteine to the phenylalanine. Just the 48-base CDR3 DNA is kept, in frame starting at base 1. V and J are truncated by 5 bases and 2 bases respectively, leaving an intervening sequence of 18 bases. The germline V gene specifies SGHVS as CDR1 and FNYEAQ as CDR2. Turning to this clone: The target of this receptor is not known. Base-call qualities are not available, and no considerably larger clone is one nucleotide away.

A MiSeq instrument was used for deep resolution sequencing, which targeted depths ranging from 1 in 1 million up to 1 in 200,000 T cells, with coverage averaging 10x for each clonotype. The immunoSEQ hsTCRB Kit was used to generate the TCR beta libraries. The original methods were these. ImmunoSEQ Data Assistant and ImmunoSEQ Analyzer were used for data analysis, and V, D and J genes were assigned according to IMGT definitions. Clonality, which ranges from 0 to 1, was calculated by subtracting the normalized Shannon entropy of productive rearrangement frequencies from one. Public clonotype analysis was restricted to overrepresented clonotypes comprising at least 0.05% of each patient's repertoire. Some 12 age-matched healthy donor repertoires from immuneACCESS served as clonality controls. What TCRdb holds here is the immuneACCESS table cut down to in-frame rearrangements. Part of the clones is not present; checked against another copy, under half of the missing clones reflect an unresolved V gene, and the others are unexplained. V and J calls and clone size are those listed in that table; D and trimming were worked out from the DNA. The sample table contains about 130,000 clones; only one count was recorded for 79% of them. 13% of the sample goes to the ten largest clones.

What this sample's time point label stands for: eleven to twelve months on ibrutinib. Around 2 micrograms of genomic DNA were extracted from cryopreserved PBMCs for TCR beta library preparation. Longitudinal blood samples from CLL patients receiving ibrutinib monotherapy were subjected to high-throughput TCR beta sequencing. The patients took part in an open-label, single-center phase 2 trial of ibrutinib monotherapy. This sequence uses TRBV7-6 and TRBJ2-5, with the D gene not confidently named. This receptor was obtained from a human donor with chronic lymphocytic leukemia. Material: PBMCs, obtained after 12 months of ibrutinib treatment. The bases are TGTGCCAGCAGCCAGCTCCGGGCAGGCACTCAAGAGACCCAGTACTTC. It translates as CASSQLRAGTQETQYF.